This T cell receptor (beta chain) stems from a study of immune heterogeneity within non-small cell lung tumors. Worth noting for this clonotype: Its antigen is undetermined. Just one base apart from a much larger clone, this may be a read error.

Notes on the study in general: Within a patient, dominant CDR3 beta clonotypes were shared across sites, though different locations had unique frequent clones.

TCR beta CDR3 regions came from multiplex PCR with 32 forward V and 13 reverse J primers. TCRdb analysed the multiplex PCR reads with MiXCR anew, one entry per CDR3 protein. Seen here are about 21,000 distinct CDR3 sequences, about 29% observed once, and the top ten hold about 4.6%. Germline-derived CDR1 and CDR2 are DFQATT and SNEGSKA (reference sequence). The CDR3 consists of 17 residues. Template material for each sample was 550 to 750 ng of bulk tumor genomic DNA. Far-apart biopsies, several per primary tumor, were taken during surgery. Curative operations were performed on patients who had untreated, newly diagnosed non-small cell lung cancer.

Sequenced input: lung tumor tissue. The rearrangement uses TRBV20-1 and TRBJ2-7; 8 bases align to TRBD2. This receptor was taken from a man aged 35 to 55 with non-small cell lung cancer. CDR3: CSARDKEDGRAYYDQYF. In DNA, the CDR3 is TGCAGTGCTAGAGATAAAGAAGACGGGAGGGCCTACTACGATCAGTACTTC.